This TCR beta chain was identified in a study of Ad26.COV2.S vaccination and SARS-CoV-2 variants. Libraries were prepared by immunoSEQ multiplex PCR; TCRdb keeps only in-frame clonotypes and omits some of them. Here the sample spans 380,000 or so clones, roughly 90% being singletons. Remarks on this clone: The antigen remains unidentified.

Study-wide findings and caveats: Substantial breadth was reportedly displayed by spike-specific CD8+ and CD4+ T cell responses after vaccination.

Treatment described: over 15 received Ad26.COV2.S at low or high dose, single or two shots; five or six received placebo; per-sample allocation not given. At day 63 after the first vaccine or placebo injection, samples were drawn. SARS-CoV-2 spike from the Wuhan strain was encoded by the vaccine, an Ad26 vector. CDR3 length equals 15 residues. J gave up 6 bases and V 8 bases, and 10 bases lay outside the gene matches. Per germline, CDR1 LGHNT and CDR2 FRNRAP. This receptor was obtained from a person aged 18 to 65 who received the Ad26.COV2.S COVID-19 vaccine or a placebo. The rearrangement joins TRBV12-5 to TRBJ1-6; TRBD1 matches at 7 bases. The sample was peripheral blood, taken in a trial of Ad26.COV2.S vaccine versus placebo. The CDR3 nucleotides read TGTGCTAGTACGGGACAGCTTCTCGTTAATTCACCCCTCCACTTT. Translating gives CASTGQLLVNSPLHF.